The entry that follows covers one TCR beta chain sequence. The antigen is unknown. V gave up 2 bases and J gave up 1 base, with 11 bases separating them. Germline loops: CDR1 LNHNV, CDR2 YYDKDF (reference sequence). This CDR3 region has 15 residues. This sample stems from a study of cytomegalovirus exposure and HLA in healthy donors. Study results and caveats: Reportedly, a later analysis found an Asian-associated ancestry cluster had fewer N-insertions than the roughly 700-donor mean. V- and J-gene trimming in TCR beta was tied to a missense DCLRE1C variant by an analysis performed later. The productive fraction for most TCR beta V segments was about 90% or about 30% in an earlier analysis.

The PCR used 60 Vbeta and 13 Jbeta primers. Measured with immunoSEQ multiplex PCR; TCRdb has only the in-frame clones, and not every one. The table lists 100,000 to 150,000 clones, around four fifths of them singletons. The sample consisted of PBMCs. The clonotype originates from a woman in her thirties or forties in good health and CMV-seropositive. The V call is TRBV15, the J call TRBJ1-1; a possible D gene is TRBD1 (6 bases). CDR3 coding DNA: TGTGCCACCAGCAGAATACAGGGAACGAACACTGAAGCTTTCTTT. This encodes CATSRIQGTNTEAFF.